The TCR beta chain under discussion was sequenced for a study of blood T cell repertoires in COVID-19. On the study more broadly: The United States, Italy and Spain were the sources of the acute and convalescent COVID-19 samples. Sources were T cells, B-cell-depleted T cells, or PBMCs; the material itself was cDNA or gDNA.

Per the authors' pipeline: From reference gene primer amplification, estimates of nucleated cell counts were derived. The method was immunoSEQ multiplex PCR; TCRdb's version includes in-frame clones alone and lacks a portion of them. That table furnishes V, J and clone size, whereas the DNA furnished D and trimming. The data contain under 150,000 clones, 85% to 90% of them singletons. The CDR3 spans 14 residues. V lost 2 bases and J lost 4; bases outside the gene matches: 3. The V gene's germline CDR1 is SGDLS and CDR2 YYNGEE. Specimen: peripheral blood. The TCR originated in a man in his fifties or sixties with active or convalescent COVID-19. The chain uses TRBV9 and TRBJ1-2; TRBD1 matches 9 bases. The CDR3 is CASSVGQGRYGYTF. CDR3 bases: TGTGCCAGCAGCGTCGGACAGGGGCGCTATGGCTACACCTTC.